Sequencing of this T cell receptor beta chain was carried out in a study of graft-versus-host responses after intestinal transplantation. Study-wide findings and caveats: In recipient marrow, GvH clones were found, and some appeared first in ileum or blood. Declining HvG levels early post-transplant were linked to peak circulating GvH clone levels.

About this clone itself: Its antigen remains unidentified.

Data came from immunoSEQ multiplex PCR; TCRdb stores just in-frame clones and leaves some out. The table lists over 70,000 clones, nearly 90% of them singletons, with 3.5% to 5% in the top ten. The origin of this receptor is a human donor who was the organ donor for an intestinal transplant. This specimen was unstimulated CD8+ T cells sorted from spleen or lymph node cells, taken before transplant.

Written as DNA, the CDR3 is TGTGCCACCAGCAGAGATCGGGGGGGTCGGTATCAGCCCCAGCATTTT. It yields the protein CATSRDRGGRYQPQHF. The chain combines TRBV15 with TRBJ1-5, with a possible D match to TRBD1 (5 bases). The V gene lost 0 bases and the J gene lost 5 bases, with 14 bases spanning the gap. From germline, CDR1 is LNHNV and CDR2 YYDKDF (reference sequence). The CDR3 loop spans 16 amino acids.